Listed here are 28 T cell receptor beta chains from one sample, sequenced in a study of CD8+ T cells in alopecia areata. Treatment in this sample: oral pan-JAK inhibitor, 5-10 mg twice daily. Extraction and reverse transcription of RNA yielded cDNA as the sequencing template. Sequenced by immunoSEQ multiplex PCR; TCRdb stores in-frame clones only, minus some. This sample carries some 45,000 clones, 92% of them seen once, and the ten largest clones take approximately 20%. The sample consisted of CD8+ T cells sorted from blood, taken at week 24, from a patient treated with tofacitinib. Receptors originate from a human donor with alopecia areata.

The rearrangement joins TRBV4-1 to TRBJ2-7; 8 positions agree with TRBD1. Germline V lookup: CDR1 MGHRA, CDR2 YSYEKL. The CDR3 is 16 amino acids. The junction had 5 bases not matched to a gene; V was cut back by 1 base and J by 0 bases. The CDR3: CASSQAGQGSSYEQYF. The CDR3 DNA reads as TGCGCCAGCAGCCAAGCCGGACAGGGAAGCTCCTACGAGCAGTACTTC.

V and J are TRBV4-1 and TRBJ1-1, with D uncertain. The germline V gene has CDR1 MGHRA and CDR2 YSYEKL. CDR3 length: 13 residues. V was shortened by 5 bases and J by 3 bases, with 10 bases between the two germline ends. The CDR3 DNA reads as TGCGCCAGCAGCTCACAAGGAGACACTGAAGCTTTCTTT. Residues: CASSSQGDTEAFF.

This clone occurred once. The V call is TRBV13, the J call TRBJ2-7; 13 bases are a match to TRBD2. The CDR3 extends over 15 amino acids. V lost 2 bases and J lost 12; bases outside the gene matches: 10. From germline, CDR1 is PRHDT and CDR2 FYEKMQ (reference sequence). The CDR3 nucleotides read TGTGCCAGCAGCTTATCGGGACTAGCGGGGACCTGGCGGTACTTC. Translated: CASSLSGLAGTWRYF. Full variable domain (rest looked up from reference TRBV13 and TRBJ2-7): AAGVIQSPRHLIKEKRETATLKCYPIPRHDTVYWYQQGPGQDPQFLISFYEKMQSDKGSIPDRFSAQQFSDYHSELNMSSLELGDSALYFCASSLSGLAGTWRYFGPGTRLTVT.

This chain connects TRBV27 to TRBJ2-1; 7 bases are shared with TRBD2. Germline lookup yields CDR1 MNHEY and CDR2 SMNVEV (reference sequence). Trimming took 6 bases from V and 5 from J; bases not matched to a gene: 7. The CDR3 extends over 14 amino acids. The CDR3 protein is CASRLLADHNEQFF. DNA of the CDR3: TGTGCCAGCAGACTGCTAGCGGACCACAATGAGCAGTTCTTC.

In its sample, this clone was seen a few times. The chain is built from TRBV5-1 and TRBJ2-7; D tentatively fits TRBD1 or TRBD2 (6 bases each). The CDR3 contains 14 residues. Germline V lookup: CDR1 SGHRS, CDR2 YFSETQ. V dropped 1 base and J dropped 5 bases, with 13 bases sitting between them. CDR3 sequence: CASSLSGGRDEQYF. CDR3 DNA sequence: TGCGCCAGCAGCTTGAGTGGGGGGCGCGACGAGCAGTACTTC.

The chain couples TRBV28 to TRBJ2-4; 16 positions agree with TRBD2. Germline lookup yields CDR1 MDHEN and CDR2 SYDVKM. Trimming at V came to 7 bases and at J to 0 bases, leaving 3 bases not matched to a gene. CDR3 length: 17 amino acids. The CDR3 nucleotides are TGTGCCAGCAAGGGACTAGCGGGGGGGCTAGCCAAAAACATTCAGTACTTC. Encoded protein: CASKGLAGGLAKNIQYF.

The chain uses TRBV15 and TRBJ2-7; 7 positions agree with TRBD1. The CDR3 totals 15 residues. Per germline, CDR1 LNHNV and CDR2 YYDKDF (reference sequence). The ends lost 8 bases at V and 1 base at J; junction bases unmatched: 11. The CDR3 DNA is TGTGCCACCGGGCAGGGGGAGAACCCTTCCTACGAGCAGTACTTC. Encoded protein: CATGQGENPSYEQYF. The whole variable domain, filled in from reference TRBV15 and TRBJ2-7, reads DAMVIQNPRYQVTQFGKPVTLSCSQTLNHNVMYWYQQKSSQAPKLLFHYYDKDFNNEADTPDNFQSRRPNTSFCFLDIRSPGLGDTAMYLCATGQGENPSYEQYFGPGTRLTVT.

This rearrangement joins TRBV6-6 to TRBJ2-1; no definite D call. CDR1 and CDR2 (germline): MNHNY, SVGAGI (reference sequence). This CDR3 comprises 13 residues. V was cut by 7 bases and J by 3 bases, with 10 bases left in between. The CDR3 loop is CASTNGVYNEQFF. CDR3 nucleotide sequence: TGTGCCAGCACTAACGGCGTCTACAATGAGCAGTTCTTC.

This clone was detected only once. This chain links TRBV6-4 with TRBJ2-2, with 8 bases aligning to TRBD2. Germline CDR1 and CDR2: MRHNA and SNTAGT. The CDR3 is 15 residues long. V trimming: 3 bases; J trimming: 6 bases; junction bases outside the gene matches: 6. CDR3 nucleotide sequence: TGTGCCAGCAGTGAACGGGGGGGCGACGCCGGGGAGCTGTTTTTT. It codes for CASSERGGDAGELFF.

DNA of the CDR3: TGTGCCAGCATTAGGGCGGTTACCGAGGCAGTTTACGAGCAGTACTTC. It encodes CASIRAVTEAVYEQYF. The rearrangement joins TRBV21-1 to TRBJ2-5. TRBJ2-7 matches the DNA end more closely, so the J call is doubtful. TRBV21-1 is a pseudogene segment. The CDR3 extends over 16 amino acids.

The V gene is TRBV5-6, the J gene TRBJ2-1; 7 nucleotides align to TRBD2. With 2 bases clipped from V and 4 bases from J, the junction kept 3 bases outside the gene matches. CDR1 SGHDT and CDR2 YYEEEE come from the germline V gene. The length of the CDR3 is 14 residues. CDR3 sequence reads: CASSLRLAYNEQFF. CDR3 DNA sequence: TGTGCCAGCAGCTTAAGACTAGCATACAATGAGCAGTTCTTC.

This rearrangement joins TRBV27 to TRBJ2-2; D is ambiguous. CDR3 length equals 14 residues. V was shortened by 3 bases and J by 6 bases, with 11 bases between the two germline ends. The V gene's germline CDR1 is MNHEY and CDR2 SMNVEV (reference sequence). The chain's CDR3 is CASSFDGGSGELFF. The CDR3 bases are TGTGCCAGCAGTTTCGACGGTGGCTCCGGGGAGCTGTTTTTT.

The gene calls are TRBV9 and TRBJ1-6, with D unresolved. Trimming shortened V by 5 bases and J by 12 bases, and 12 bases separated the two germline ends. Germline V gene data show CDR1 as SGDLS and CDR2 as YYNGEE. The CDR3 covers 12 residues. The CDR3 sequence is CASSASSGPLHF. CDR3 sequence (DNA): TGTGCCAGCAGTGCATCGTCCGGACCCCTCCACTTT.

The chain has TRBV7-8 and TRBJ2-7, with 7 bases identical to TRBD2. The CDR3 spans 15 residues. V trimming: 1 base; J trimming: 2 bases; junction bases outside the gene matches: 5. Germline values: CDR1 SGHVS, CDR2 FQNEAQ. Here the CDR3 DNA reads TGTGCCAGCAGCTTAGTGTTTAGCGGGCCCTACGAGCAGTACTTC. Translation gives CASSLVFSGPYEQYF.

The chain couples TRBV4-1 to TRBJ2-7, with TRBD1 matching 9 bases. Germline V CDR1 and CDR2: MGHRA, YSYEKL. The J segment lost 4 bases and the V segment lost 0 bases, leaving 4 bases of the junction unmatched. This CDR3 is built from 15 residues. The CDR3 spells CASSQDPQGAYEQYF. The DNA of the CDR3 is TGCGCCAGCAGCCAAGATCCACAGGGGGCGTACGAGCAGTACTTC.

V usage is TRBV2 and J usage is TRBJ2-5; 8 bases are a match to TRBD2. The germline V gene encodes CDR1 SNHLY and CDR2 FYNNEI. After removal of 8 bases from V and 5 bases from J, the junction contained 10 bases not matched to a gene. The CDR3 runs 14 residues. CDR3 nucleotides: TGTGCCAGCCCCGGGACTAGGGAGTCGGAGACCCAGTACTTC. Its protein product is CASPGTRESETQYF.

The V and J genes are TRBV7-9 and TRBJ2-5; 8 bases are shared with TRBD1. Germline loops: CDR1 SEHNR, CDR2 FQNEAQ (reference sequence). The CDR3 spans 14 residues. V shed 6 bases, J shed 4 bases, and the junction held 7 bases outside the gene matches. This chain's CDR3 is CASRSQGAGETQYF. The CDR3 DNA follows: TGTGCCAGCAGGAGCCAGGGGGCAGGAGAGACCCAGTACTTC.

This chain connects TRBV27 to TRBJ2-7, with D possibly being TRBD1 (6 bases). This CDR3 has 13 residues. Germline V CDR1 and CDR2: MNHEY, SMNVEV (reference sequence). With 4 bases removed from V and 0 bases from J, the gap between germline ends came to 7 bases. Written as DNA, the CDR3 is TGTGCCAGCAGTTGGACAGACTCCTACGAGCAGTACTTC. Its translation: CASSWTDSYEQYF.

The chain employs TRBV29-1 and TRBJ2-7; the match to TRBD1 covers 9 bases. The CDR3 is made up of 14 amino acids. The germline CDR1 and CDR2 sequences are SQVTM and ANQGSEA. Unmatched junction bases numbered 9, after V lost 4 bases and J lost 5 bases. The CDR3 coding sequence is TGCAGCGTTGGCAACCCGGGACAGGGTGACGAGCAGTACTTC. As protein: CSVGNPGQGDEQYF.

The rearrangement links TRBV6-6 to TRBJ1-1, with 10 positions matching TRBD1. Trimming removed 4 bases from V and 6 bases from J; junction bases left unmatched: 8. The CDR3 is 15 amino acids. Germline CDR1 is MNHNY and CDR2 is SVGAGI (reference sequence). The CDR3 coding sequence is TGTGCCAGCAGTTCGCGACAGGGGGCAGTACCTGAAGCTTTCTTT. This translates into CASSSRQGAVPEAFF.

This chain uses TRBV7-9 with TRBJ2-3; D perhaps matches TRBD2 (6 bases). The V end lost 1 base, the J end lost 0 bases, and 17 bases lay between the germline ends. This CDR3 spans 18 amino acids. Per the germline V gene, CDR1 is SEHNR and CDR2 is FQNEAQ (reference sequence). The CDR3 loop is CASSLGSMSGTSTDTQYF. CDR3 in DNA: TGTGCCAGCAGCTTAGGGTCTATGTCCGGGACTAGCACAGATACGCAGTATTTT.

This chain uses TRBV7-2 with TRBJ2-7; TRBD2 is a possible D gene (6 bases). Trimming stripped 10 bases from V and 0 bases from J, with 13 bases between. The CDR3 spans 13 residues. The germline V gene has CDR1 SGHTA and CDR2 FQGNSA. Written as DNA, the CDR3 is TGTGCCACCCGGGCAGCGGGCTCCTACGAGCAGTACTTC. Translated: CATRAAGSYEQYF.

This clone showed up just once. The chain is built from TRBV7-9 and TRBJ2-3, with 8 bases aligning to TRBD2. Trimming removed 4 bases from V and 1 base from J; junction bases left unmatched: 4. The germline gives CDR1 SEHNR, CDR2 FQNEAQ (reference sequence). This CDR3 region has 15 residues. The CDR3 bases are TGTGCCAGCAGCTGGCTAGCGGGCCGCACAGATACGCAGTATTTT. Residues: CASSWLAGRTDTQYF.

This chain connects TRBV25-1 to TRBJ2-7; D tentatively reads TRBD1 or TRBD2 (5 bases each). V lost 2 bases and J lost 3, with 11 bases in between. From germline, CDR1 is MGHDK and CDR2 SYGVNS. CDR3 length equals 14 residues. CDR3 bases: TGTGCCAGCAGTGAACTGGGACGGGACTACGAGCAGTACTTC. This encodes CASSELGRDYEQYF.

The chain recombines TRBV27 with TRBJ2-7; tentatively, D is TRBD2 (5 bases). The CDR3 runs to 12 residues. Trimming shortened V by 6 bases and J by 4 bases, and 10 bases separated the two germline ends. CDR1 and CDR2 from the germline V gene are MNHEY and SMNVEV (reference sequence). The CDR3 sequence is CASSFGGYEQYF. In DNA form, the CDR3 reads TGTGCCAGCAGCTTCGGAGGTTACGAGCAGTACTTC.

The V call is TRBV14, the J call TRBJ2-7, with unresolved D. Germline V gene data show CDR1 as SGHDN and CDR2 as FVKESK. The V and J ends lost 0 bases and 3 bases respectively, with 6 bases between them. This CDR3 is 13 amino acids long. CDR3 sequence: CASSQESGYEQYF. As DNA, the CDR3 is TGTGCCAGCAGCCAAGAGTCAGGCTACGAGCAGTACTTC.

This clone came up once. The gene calls are TRBV7-9 and TRBJ2-4, with D perhaps TRBD2 (6 bases). The ends were cut back, 4 bases at V and 0 bases at J, with 10 bases in the middle. The CDR3 runs to 15 residues. CDR1 SEHNR and CDR2 FQNEAQ come from the germline V gene (reference sequence). CDR3 in DNA: TGTGCCAGCAGCTCGCGGGACTTAGCCAAAAACATTCAGTACTTC. This gives the protein CASSSRDLAKNIQYF.

The rearrangement joins TRBV29-1 to TRBJ2-7; D tentatively reads TRBD1 or TRBD2 (6 bases each). There are 14 residues in the CDR3. Germline CDR1 SQVTM, CDR2 ANQGSEA. The V gene lost 6 bases and the J gene lost 6 bases, with 21 bases spanning the gap. The DNA for the CDR3 is TGCAGCGTGGAGGTCAGGAGGGGGGTTGGCGAGCAGTACTTC. Protein product: CSVEVRRGVGEQYF.